Described below is a single TCR beta chain sequence and its context. The antigen is not known. This entry comes from a study of cytomegalovirus exposure and HLA in healthy donors. Unrecorded immune exposure was likely among donors, who were nominally healthy when sampled. V gave up 4 bases and J gave up 6 bases; unmatched junction bases: 5. CDR1 is SGDLS and CDR2 is YYNGEE in the germline V gene. The CDR3 runs 13 residues. Notes on the study in general: CMV antigen specificity was confirmed in vitro for three CMV-associated chains.

The PCR was carried out with 60 Vbeta primers and 13 Jbeta primers. Profiling relied on immunoSEQ multiplex PCR, and the TCRdb table lists in-frame clones only, not all of them. The sample has roughly 160,000 clones, roughly 84% seen once. Sequencing was performed on PBMCs. The rearrangement links TRBV9 to TRBJ2-7; TRBD1 agrees at 9 bases. The receptor was derived from a man under 40 in good health and CMV-seronegative. Written as DNA, the CDR3 is TGTGCCAGCAGCTTGGGACAGGGTGGCGAGCAGTACTTC. Translating gives CASSLGQGGEQYF. Drawing the rest from reference TRBV9 and TRBJ2-7, the complete variable domain is DSGVTQTPKHLITATGQRVTLRCSPRSGDLSVYWYQQSLDQGLQFLIQYYNGEERAKGNILERFSAQQFPDLHSELNLSSLELGDSALYFCASSLGQGGEQYFGPGTRLTVT.